The source of this T cell receptor (beta chain) is a study of a mutant IDH1 vaccine in newly diagnosed glioma. On the study more broadly: Each patient was administered eight vaccinations, scheduled in weeks 1, 3, 5, 7, 11, 15, 19 and 23.

As concerns this clone: The target antigen is unknown.

Time point in this sample: week 5, during vaccination. Every vaccination contained 300 ug of the mutant IDH1 20-mer peptide and was paired with topical imiquimod. Some clones are missing from TCRdb's copy, which holds only in-frame ones; the method was immunoSEQ multiplex PCR. There are about 42,000 clones in the sample; approximately 83% occur only once, and around 1.7% lies in the top ten. The CDR3 spans 14 residues. The V gene's germline CDR1 is SGHTA and CDR2 FQGNSA. With 5 bases removed from V and 4 bases from J, the gap between germline ends came to 14 bases. The study, taken as a whole, reports: Most patients, 93.3%, showed vaccine-induced immune responses.

Sequencing was performed on PBMCs, taken from a glioma patient whose treatment included an IDH1 peptide vaccine. The origin of this receptor is a man aged 40-49 years with glioma. The J gene is TRBJ1-2, the V gene TRBV7-2; TRBD1 might be the D (5 bases). The CDR3 sequence: CASSPTQTAYGYTF. CDR3 DNA: TGTGCCAGCAGCCCGACCCAGACAGCCTATGGCTACACCTTC.